What follows describes a single TCR beta chain. One junction end does not reproduce the germline sequence, and a read error may be involved. This entry is derived from a study of Graves' ophthalmopathy and Graves' hyperthyroidism. Germline V gene lookup returns CDR1 ENHRY and CDR2 SYGVKD. CDR3 length equals 13 residues. Scientists amplified the TCR beta CDR3 regions from RNA transcripts. HTBI-primed RT-PCR formed the first round, and a multiplex PCR formed the second. One entry per CDR3 protein, called by TCRdb with MiXCR from the multiplex PCR reads. The profile shows over a million distinct CDR3 sequences, about two fifths of them singletons.

The receptor comes from an adult man with Graves' hyperthyroidism. Sample: peripheral blood or thyroid tissue (not recorded which). The gene calls are TRBV10-3 and TRBJ1-5; D not resolved. The J call may not be correct, given that the DNA end is closer to TRBJ2-3. CDR3 DNA sequence: TGTGCCAGCAGTCTCGCCTCCCACCAGCCCCAGTATTTT. Protein product: CASSLASHQPQYF.